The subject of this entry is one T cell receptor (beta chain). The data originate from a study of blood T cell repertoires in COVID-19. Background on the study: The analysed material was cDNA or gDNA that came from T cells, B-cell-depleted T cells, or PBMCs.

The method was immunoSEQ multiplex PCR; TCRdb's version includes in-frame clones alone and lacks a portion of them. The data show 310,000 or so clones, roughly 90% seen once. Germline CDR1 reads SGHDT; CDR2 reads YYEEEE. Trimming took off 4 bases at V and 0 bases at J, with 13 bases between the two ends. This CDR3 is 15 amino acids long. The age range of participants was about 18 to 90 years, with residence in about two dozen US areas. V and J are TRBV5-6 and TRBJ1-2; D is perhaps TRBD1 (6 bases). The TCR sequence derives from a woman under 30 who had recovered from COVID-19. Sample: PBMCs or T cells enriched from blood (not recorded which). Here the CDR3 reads CASSKRQVTNYGYTF. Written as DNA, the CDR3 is TGTGCCAGCAGCAAGAGACAGGTTACTAACTATGGCTACACCTTC.